These T cell receptor beta chains were read from a single sample in a study of human CD8 memory T cell subsets. TCRdb reprocessed the 5' RACE reads and keeps a single row for each CDR3 protein, giving no DNA. The sample data list 9,900 or so distinct CDR3 sequences. Sequenced input: CD8+ stem-like memory T cells (TSCM and TCM) sorted from PBMCs. The receptor set was obtained from a human donor in good health. Both conserved end residues are part of each CDR3. Fields, in order: V gene, J gene, CDR3 length, clone size, CDR3 protein. Size values are once, few and many counts, or a class for expanded clones, and some rows have none.

TRBV28	TRBJ2-7	14	-	CASRAPGTGSEQYF
TRBV5-5	TRBJ2-2	18	-	CASSLGVGQTRLVGELFF
TRBV20-1	TRBJ2-7	14	-	CSARDRLAGVEQYF
TRBV28	TRBJ2-7	14	-	CASSPSGRIYEQYF
TRBV15	TRBJ2-1	16	-	CATSPDGGSSYNEQFF
TRBV27	TRBJ2-7	13	medium-sized	CASSSSSPYEQYF
TRBV5-4	TRBJ2-1	15	-	CASTPEDQYYNEQFF
TRBV21-1	TRBJ2-3	16	medium-sized	CASSTGQGALPDTQYF
TRBV9	TRBJ2-1	15	-	CASSVSGGPNNEQFF
TRBV6-1	TRBJ1-1	19	-	CASSDSPDRGHRMNTEAFF
TRBV2	TRBJ2-7	13	-	CASSLREPYEQYF
TRBV5-1	TRBJ2-2	15	-	CASSSDTDGPGELFF
TRBV29-1	TRBJ2-2	14	-	CSVSTSVNTGELFF
TRBV7-8	TRBJ2-5	17	-	CASSLHGFGSSGETQYF